The 20 T cell receptor beta chains below all came from one sample that was sequenced in a study of blood T cells in healthy people across ages (dated by TCRdb to the mid-2010s). Library generation was performed with 5' RACE. The listed sequencing device is Illumina HiSeq 2500. A second PCR of about 6 to 11 cycles was performed with a sample-barcoded 5' primer and a J-beta primer mix. Through fastp at Q25 and MiXCR, TCRdb rebuilt clones from the public reads, retaining in-frame beta chains. A single entry per CDR3 protein holds the most common genes and DNA from its merged rows. Present in this sample are a few hundred thousand distinct CDR3 sequences, over 45% of which were seen just once. Jointly, the top ten make up about 54% of the sample. The sequencing input was blood. These receptors originate from a man between 60 and 75 years old in good health.

The chain uses TRBV11-2 and TRBJ2-7, with D tentatively TRBD1 (6 bases). The CDR3 totals 14 residues. The germline gives CDR1 SGHAT, CDR2 FQNNGV. Trimming removed 4 bases at V and 0 bases at J, with 10 bases between. CDR3 residues: CASSSGQNSYEQYF. The CDR3 DNA follows: TGTGCCAGCAGCTCCGGACAGAACTCCTACGAGCAGTACTTC.

This rearrangement joins TRBV27 to TRBJ2-5; 7 bases are a match to TRBD2. The J call may be in error: the DNA end matches TRBJ2-7 better. This CDR3 is built from 13 residues. Germline lookup yields CDR1 MNHEY and CDR2 SMNVEV (reference sequence). As DNA, the CDR3 is TGTGCCAGCAGAAGCGGGACGTCCTACGAGCAGTACTTC. Translation gives CASRSGTSYEQYF.

Comment on this clonotype: A read error may explain this, as a much larger clone is one base away. This sequence joins TRBV4-3 and TRBJ2-5; 8 nucleotides match TRBD2. Trimming cost V 4 bases and J 11 bases; bases outside gene matches: 24. The CDR3 is made up of 18 amino acids. The germline V gene encodes CDR1 LGHNA and CDR2 YSLEER. CDR3 protein: CASSLATKGLAGSNEQYF. The CDR3 bases are TGCGCCAGCAGCCTTGCGACAAAGGGATTAGCGGGGTCCAATGAGCAGTACTTC.

This clonotype was picked up a small number of times. For the CDR3, the DNA is TGTGCCAGCAGCGGGGTAAGGGATACGCAGTATTTT. Its protein product is CASSGVRDTQYF. The rearrangement uses TRBV5-5 and TRBJ2-3; unclear D gene. Germline CDR1 SGHKS, CDR2 YYEKEE (reference sequence). Trimming took off 4 bases at V and 6 bases at J, with 9 bases between the two ends. The CDR3 is made up of 12 amino acids.

This chain connects TRBV6-1 to TRBJ2-7; D could derive from TRBD1 or TRBD2 (5 bases each). The V end lost 1 base, the J end lost 2 bases, and 6 bases lay between the germline ends. CDR1 MNHNS and CDR2 SASEGT come from the germline V gene. The CDR3 length is 13 residues. In nucleotides, the CDR3 is TGTGCCAGCAGTGAAGGGGGACCCTACGAGCAGTACTTC. This translates into CASSEGGPYEQYF.

The chain links TRBV12-3 or TRBV12-4 to TRBJ2-7, with D unresolved. Trimming removed 4 bases from V and 0 bases from J, with 4 bases in between. This CDR3 comprises 12 residues. CDR3 protein: CASSSFSYEQYF. The CDR3 DNA is TGTGCCAGCAGTTCCTTCTCCTACGAGCAGTACTTC.

This clonotype was detected only a few times. A junction end diverges from the germline sequence, so it may reflect a read error. The chain combines TRBV12-3 or TRBV12-4 with TRBJ2-1; 8 bases agree with TRBD1. The CDR3 runs 15 residues. CDR3 DNA: TGTGCCAGCAGTCCCCCGAGGACAGGGATAAATGTGCAGTTCTTC. Its protein is CASSPPRTGINVQFF.

Comments on this clonotype: The junction departs from the called germline gene at one end, perhaps through a read error. The chain links TRBV12-3 or TRBV12-4 to TRBJ2-1; the D is unclear. The CDR3 sequence is 12 residues long. The CDR3 sequence is CASSPVYYEQFF. The CDR3 DNA follows: TGTGCCAGCAGTCCCGTCTACTATGAGCAGTTCTTC.

The chain uses TRBV27 and TRBJ2-5, with TRBD2 identical over 10 bases. Per germline, CDR1 MNHEY and CDR2 SMNVEV (reference sequence). J gave up 4 bases and V 2 bases, and 4 bases lay outside the gene matches. This CDR3 has 15 residues. The CDR3, as DNA: TGTGCCAGCAGTTTAATAGCGGGGGGCGGAGAGACCCAGTACTTC. Residues: CASSLIAGGGETQYF.

The V gene is TRBV6-1, the J gene TRBJ2-5; D might be TRBD1 (6 bases). Deletions cut 5 bases from V and 1 base from J, with 17 bases between. Germline-derived CDR1 and CDR2 are MNHNS and SASEGT. The CDR3 totals 16 residues. The DNA for the CDR3 is TGTGCCAGCAGTACCCCCGGGACATACCCCCAAGAGACCCAGTACTTC. The encoded protein is CASSTPGTYPQETQYF.

This clonotype has a count of ten or more. The gene calls are TRBV7-2 and TRBJ2-5; TRBD2 might be the D (6 bases). V was trimmed by 5 bases and J by 9 bases, leaving 25 bases between them. The CDR3 length is 16 residues. Germline lookup yields CDR1 SGHTA and CDR2 FQGNSA. The CDR3 loop is CASSAVTSSPQGAQYF. The CDR3 DNA sequence: TGTGCCAGCAGCGCCGTTACTAGCAGCCCCCAAGGGGCCCAGTACTTC.

The chain recombines TRBV3-1 with TRBJ1-1; tentative D call: TRBD1 (6 bases). Germline CDR1 and CDR2: LGHDT and YNNKEL (reference sequence). The CDR3 loop spans 17 amino acids. Deletions cut 4 bases from V and 6 bases from J, with 24 bases between. DNA for the CDR3: TGTGCCAGCAGCCTTGGGACCTTGGACAGTGACGATCCTGAAGCTTTCTTT. Amino acids: CASSLGTLDSDDPEAFF.

V and J are TRBV11-1 and TRBJ2-5; D uncertain. The germline V gene encodes CDR1 SGHAT and CDR2 FQDESV (reference sequence). V gave up 4 bases and J gave up 2 bases, with 8 bases separating them. The CDR3 has 13 amino acids. The CDR3 DNA is TGTGCCAGCAGCTCTGGGTCACAAGAGACCCAGTACTTC. This encodes CASSSGSQETQYF.

CDR3 in amino acids: CSAITSGQETQFF. The CDR3 DNA follows: TGCAGTGCAATTACTAGCGGGCAAGAGACCCAGTTCTTC. V is TRBV20-1 and J is TRBJ2-5; 9 nucleotides match TRBD2. The DNA end favors TRBJ2-1, so the J call may be wrong. Germline-derived CDR1 and CDR2 are DFQATT and SNEGSKA (reference sequence). The CDR3 extends over 13 amino acids.

The V and J genes are TRBV12-3 or TRBV12-4 and TRBJ2-3; D unclear. The CDR3 contains 12 residues. With 2 bases removed from V and 11 bases from J, the gap between germline ends came to 11 bases. This CDR3 reads CASSLTLGMQYF. CDR3 bases: TGTGCCAGCAGTTTAACTCTAGGGATGCAGTATTTT.

V is TRBV20-1 and J is TRBJ2-7; D possibly uses TRBD1 or TRBD2 (5 bases each). There are 15 residues in the CDR3. Per germline, CDR1 DFQATT and CDR2 SNEGSKA (reference sequence). Trimming shortened V by 8 bases and J by 0 bases, and 20 bases separated the two germline ends. CDR3 in DNA: TGCAGTACCTTCGGGCCCGGGACGGACTCCTACGAGCAGTACTTC. Its protein is CSTFGPGTDSYEQYF.

This chain uses TRBV3-1 with TRBJ2-5; 9 nucleotides line up with TRBD2. The CDR3 consists of 16 residues. After removal of 4 bases from V and 0 bases from J, the junction contained 6 bases not matched to a gene. Germline lookup yields CDR1 LGHDT and CDR2 YNNKEL (reference sequence). The chain's CDR3 is CASSRRLAAYQETQYF. In DNA form, the CDR3 reads TGTGCCAGCAGCCGCAGACTAGCGGCGTACCAAGAGACCCAGTACTTC.

The rearrangement uses TRBV4-1 and TRBJ2-7; D call uncertain. Trimming removed 1 base at V and 2 bases at J, with 9 bases between. The CDR3 sequence is 14 residues long. The V gene's germline CDR1 is MGHRA and CDR2 YSYEKL. This chain's CDR3 is CASSQGPTTYEQYF. CDR3 in DNA: TGCGCCAGCAGCCAAGGGCCGACAACCTACGAGCAGTACTTC.

There are a few counts of this clonotype. One base away lies a much larger clone, so this may be a sequencing read error. V is TRBV20-1 and J is TRBJ2-5; D possibly matches TRBD1 or TRBD2 (6 bases each). Germline V CDR1 and CDR2: DFQATT, SNEGSKA (reference sequence). V shed 3 bases and J shed 11 bases, with 25 bases lying between them. The CDR3 is 15 amino acids. CDR3 in amino acids: CSASYKDHGGNEQYF. DNA for the CDR3: TGCAGTGCTAGTTATAAGGACCACGGGGGCAATGAGCAGTACTTC.

This clonotype was recorded once. The chain links TRBV29-1 to TRBJ2-1, with a possible D match to TRBD1 (5 bases). The V gene's germline CDR1 is SQVTM and CDR2 ANQGSEA. V shed 8 bases and J shed 3 bases, with 8 bases lying between them. The CDR3 runs to 11 residues. Here the CDR3 reads CSMGRYNEQFF. The DNA of the CDR3 is TGCAGCATGGGGCGCTACAATGAGCAGTTCTTC.